Presented here are 27 T cell receptor beta chains from one specimen sequenced in a study of neurological immune-mediated disorders. TCRdb recomputed calls from the 5' RACE reads with MiXCR, one row per CDR3 protein. The table records 45,000 to 60,000 distinct CDR3 sequences, roughly 4% of them present only once. The sequencing input was PBMCs. The receptors originated from a man aged 25 to 40 with multiple sclerosis.

The CDR3 reads CASSETENSNQPQHF. The DNA of the CDR3 is TGTGCCAGCAGTGAGACAGAGAATAGCAATCAGCCCCAGCATTTT. The chain couples TRBV25-1 to TRBJ1-5; TRBD1 might be the D (5 bases). The germline CDR1 and CDR2 sequences are MGHDK and SYGVNS. The CDR3 is 15 amino acids. Trimming took 3 bases from V and 0 from J, leaving 9 bases between them. The full variable domain, rest sourced from reference TRBV25-1 and TRBJ1-5, is EADIYQTPRYLVIGTGKKITLECSQTMGHDKMYWYQQDPGMELHLIHYSYGVNSTEKGDLSSESTVSRIRTEHFPLTLESARPSHTSQYLCASSETENSNQPQHFGDGTRLSIL.

This clonotype has at least ten counts. The V call is TRBV12-3 or TRBV12-4, the J call TRBJ2-1; 9 bases match TRBD1. With 6 bases clipped from V and 7 bases from J, the junction kept 10 bases outside the gene matches. The CDR3 has 15 amino acids. The CDR3 DNA reads as TGTGCCAGCAGGGCCCCGGGACAGGGTATGAATGAGCAGTTCTTC. Translated, it gives CASRAPGQGMNEQFF.

This clonotype has more than one count but fewer than ten. One end of the junction fails to match germline, which may point to a read error. This chain uses TRBV7-7 with TRBJ2-1; 10 bases are shared with TRBD1. The CDR3 sequence is 14 residues long. Germline assignment: CDR1 SSHAT and CDR2 FNYEAQ (reference sequence). The CDR3 DNA follows: TGTGCTAGCAGCTTAGGACAGGGGGACTATGAGCAGTTCTTC. Residues: CASSLGQGDYEQFF. Full variable domain (rest looked up from reference TRBV7-7 and TRBJ2-1): GAGVSQSPRYKVTKRGQDVTLRCDPISSHATLYWYQQALGQGPEFLTYFNYEAQPDKSGLPSDRFSAERPEGSISTLTIQRTEQRDSAMYRCASSLGQGDYEQFFGPGTRLTVL.

There are many counts of this clonotype. V and J are TRBV12-3 or TRBV12-4 and TRBJ2-3; D is unresolved. The CDR3 extends over 12 amino acids. Trimming shortened V by 1 base and J by 9 bases, and 8 bases separated the two germline ends. CDR3: CASSLDAVTQYF. DNA for the CDR3: TGTGCCAGCAGTTTAGATGCTGTCACGCAGTATTTT.

This clonotype was seen ten or more times. The CDR3 DNA is TGTGCCAGCAGCTTTACAGGGCAGAACACTGAAGCTTTCTTT. Encoded protein: CASSFTGQNTEAFF. The chain combines TRBV7-2 with TRBJ1-1; D is possibly TRBD1 (6 bases). The CDR3 sequence is 14 residues long. V was cut by 3 bases and J by 1 base, with 9 bases left in between. From germline, CDR1 is SGHTA and CDR2 FQGNSA.

This clonotype was picked up many times. This CDR3 reads CASSVGTSGRAAETQYF. CDR3 nucleotide sequence: TGTGCCAGCAGCGTAGGGACTAGCGGGAGGGCCGCAGAGACCCAGTACTTC. The chain combines TRBV9 with TRBJ2-5, with TRBD2 identical over 15 bases. J was trimmed by 4 bases and V by 0 bases; bases with no gene match: 4. The CDR3 is 17 residues long. Germline assignment: CDR1 SGDLS and CDR2 YYNGEE.

This clonotype has ten or more counts. In DNA, the CDR3 is TGTGCCAGCAGCTCATTCTTTGAGGCCACTGAAGCTTTCTTT. This translates into CASSSFFEATEAFF. The genes are TRBV7-9 and TRBJ1-1; D unresolved. V lost 4 bases to trimming and J lost 4 bases, with 13 bases between them. Germline V gives CDR1 SEHNR, CDR2 FQNEAQ (reference sequence). The CDR3 totals 14 residues.

Comment on this clonotype: This is likely a read error, given that the CDR3 carries no conserved phenylalanine or tryptophan at its end. The CDR3 protein is CASSEDRYGYTN. DNA of the CDR3: TGCGCCAGCAGTGAAGACAGATATGGCTACACCAAC. This sequence joins TRBV10-2 and TRBJ1-2; weak D call: TRBD1 (5 bases). V was cut by 3 bases and J by 5 bases, with 7 bases left in between. Looked up from germline, CDR1 is WSHSY and CDR2 is SAAADI. The CDR3 has 12 residues.

This clonotype was counted at least ten times. CDR3 protein: CASSLEGVETQYF. The CDR3 region has the DNA TGTGCCAGCAGCTTAGAGGGGGTAGAGACCCAGTACTTC. The chain uses TRBV11-3 and TRBJ2-5; the D gene could be TRBD1 or TRBD2 (5 bases each). The CDR3 consists of 13 residues. Per the germline V gene, CDR1 is SGHNT and CDR2 is YENEEA. Trimming removed 0 bases at V and 4 bases at J, with 6 bases between. The full variable domain, completed using reference TRBV11-3 and TRBJ2-5, is EAGVVQSPRYKIIEKKQPVAFWCNPISGHNTLYWYLQNLGQGPELLIRYENEEAVDDSQLPKDRFSAERLKGVDSTLKIQPAELGDSAVYLCASSLEGVETQYFGPGTRLLVL.

This clonotype was detected many times. In DNA form, the CDR3 reads TGCAGTGCTAGAAGGGGTAGCGACGAGCAGTACTTC. As protein: CSARRGSDEQYF. The chain joins TRBV20-1 to TRBJ2-7; D assignment may be TRBD1 or TRBD2 (5 bases each). The germline V and J ends were trimmed by 2 bases and 5 bases, with 10 bases remaining between them. Germline V gene lookup returns CDR1 DFQATT and CDR2 SNEGSKA (reference sequence). The CDR3 covers 12 residues.

This clonotype was counted ten times or more. The genes are TRBV18 and TRBJ1-1; perhaps TRBD1 as D (5 bases). The CDR3 runs to 13 residues. The ends were cut back, 4 bases at V and 6 bases at J, with 12 bases in the middle. From germline, CDR1 is KGHSH and CDR2 LQKENI. The CDR3 coding sequence is TGTGCCAGCTCACAGCCGAGGGACCCTGAAGCTTTCTTT. Its translation is CASSQPRDPEAFF.

This clonotype was counted ten times or more. The J gene is TRBJ2-5, the V gene TRBV5-1, with a tentative D call TRBD2 (5 bases). The germline V gene has CDR1 SGHRS and CDR2 YFSETQ. The V end lost 2 bases, the J end lost 1 base, and 12 bases lay between the germline ends. This CDR3 contains 15 residues. The CDR3 DNA reads TGCGCCAGCAGCTTAAGCGGAAGACTCCAAGAGACCCAGTACTTC. It is translated as CASSLSGRLQETQYF.

This clonotype was seen many times. The chain has TRBV2 and TRBJ1-1; no definite D call. V lost 6 bases, J lost 4 bases, and 15 bases lay in between. The CDR3 consists of 14 residues. Germline-derived CDR1 and CDR2 are SNHLY and FYNNEI. CDR3 coding DNA: TGTGCCAGCAGGAATAGGGTCGGGGTCACTGAAGCTTTCTTT. It is translated as CASRNRVGVTEAFF.

This clonotype was counted only a few times. The gene calls are TRBV5-1 and TRBJ2-2; TRBD1 matches at 9 bases. The CDR3 contains 16 residues. The ends lost 2 bases at V and 0 bases at J; junction bases unmatched: 2. Germline assignment: CDR1 SGHRS and CDR2 YFSETQ. The CDR3 loop reads CASSFTGGTNTGELFF. CDR3 DNA: TGCGCCAGCAGCTTCACAGGGGGCACGAACACCGGGGAGCTGTTTTTT.

This clonotype appeared many times. The chain couples TRBV20-1 to TRBJ1-1, with TRBD1 identical over 7 bases. V dropped 7 bases and J dropped 6; count of bases not matched to a gene: 8. The CDR3 sequence is 12 residues long. The germline V gene has CDR1 DFQATT and CDR2 SNEGSKA (reference sequence). The CDR3 loop is CSGSQGGAEAFF. The CDR3 DNA reads TGCAGTGGATCCCAGGGGGGGGCTGAAGCTTTCTTT.

The sample holds many counts of this clonotype. The J gene is TRBJ2-1, the V gene TRBV5-1, with D tentatively TRBD1 or TRBD2 (5 bases each). V dropped 0 bases and J dropped 5 bases, with 9 bases sitting between them. The germline V gene has CDR1 SGHRS and CDR2 YFSETQ. The CDR3 is 14 amino acids. This CDR3 reads CASSLVPGHNEQFF. DNA for the CDR3: TGCGCCAGCAGCTTGGTTCCGGGGCACAATGAGCAGTTCTTC. The whole variable domain, filled in from reference TRBV5-1 and TRBJ2-1, reads KAGVTQTPRYLIKTRGQQVTLSCSPISGHRSVSWYQQTPGQGLQFLFEYFSETQRNKGNFPGRFSGRQFSNSRSEMNVSTLELGDSALYLCASSLVPGHNEQFFGPGTRLTVL.

This clonotype was detected many times. The rearrangement links TRBV20-1 to TRBJ1-4; D gene uncertain. Germline V CDR1 and CDR2: DFQATT, SNEGSKA (reference sequence). CDR3 length: 13 residues. V lost 4 bases and J lost 4, with 10 bases in between. CDR3 bases: TGCAGTGCTACGAGGGAGGGTAATGAAAAACTGTTTTTT. This sequence encodes CSATREGNEKLFF.

This clonotype was counted many times. This chain uses TRBV5-1 with TRBJ2-1; D is possibly TRBD2 (6 bases). V was trimmed by 1 base and J by 0 bases, leaving 8 bases between them. Germline V gene lookup returns CDR1 SGHRS and CDR2 YFSETQ. The CDR3 extends over 15 amino acids. CDR3 in amino acids: CASSLQGGSYNEQFF. CDR3 DNA: TGCGCCAGCAGCTTGCAGGGAGGCTCCTACAATGAGCAGTTCTTC.

This clonotype showed up many times. The J gene is TRBJ2-2, the V gene TRBV12-3 or TRBV12-4; 8 positions match TRBD2. The V gene end was trimmed by 9 bases and the J gene end by 7 bases; junction bases not matched to a gene: 7. This CDR3 comprises 13 residues. The CDR3 DNA is TGTGCCAGTAGCCGGGGGGGAATCGGGGAGCTGTTTTTT. It codes for CASSRGGIGELFF.

This clonotype came up many times. The chain is built from TRBV3-1 and TRBJ2-2, with D unclear. Germline-derived CDR1 and CDR2 are LGHDT and YNNKEL (reference sequence). Trimming took off 4 bases at V and 7 bases at J, with 10 bases between the two ends. CDR3 length equals 13 residues. Here the CDR3 reads CASSPGLGGELFF. CDR3 DNA sequence: TGTGCCAGCAGCCCCGGGCTGGGCGGGGAGCTGTTTTTT. Looking up the rest from reference TRBV3-1 and TRBJ2-2 gives the full variable domain: DTAVSQTPKYLVTQMGNDKSIKCEQNLGHDTMYWYKQDSKKFLKIMFSYNNKELIINETVPNRFSPKSPDKAHLNLHINSLELGDSAVYFCASSPGLGGELFFGEGSRLTVL.

This clonotype was detected many times. This sequence joins TRBV7-7 and TRBJ2-2; 8 bases agree with TRBD1. Germline values: CDR1 SSHAT, CDR2 FNYEAQ (reference sequence). This CDR3 is built from 15 residues. J lost 5 bases, V lost 4 bases, and 6 bases had no gene match. CDR3 region: CASSSTGVATGELFF. The CDR3 nucleotides are TGTGCCAGCAGCTCGACAGGGGTGGCGACCGGGGAGCTGTTTTTT. The variable domain in full, with the rest retrieved from reference TRBV7-7 and TRBJ2-2, is GAGVSQSPRYKVTKRGQDVTLRCDPISSHATLYWYQQALGQGPEFLTYFNYEAQPDKSGLPSDRFSAERPEGSISTLTIQRTEQRDSAMYRCASSSTGVATGELFFGEGSRLTVL.

This clonotype was observed at least ten times. The rearrangement links TRBV7-2 to TRBJ1-3; D gene uncertain. Germline lookup yields CDR1 SGHTA and CDR2 FQGNSA. The CDR3 sequence is 15 residues long. V lost 5 bases and J lost 2, with 13 bases in between. The CDR3 nucleotides are TGTGCCAGCAGCCCTACGTCGGGGACTGGAAACACCATATATTTT. Its protein product is CASSPTSGTGNTIYF.

The table lists this clonotype with many counts. V usage is TRBV6-5 and J usage is TRBJ1-5, with a possible D match to TRBD1 (5 bases). Deletions cut 4 bases from V and 4 bases from J, with 11 bases between. The CDR3 runs to 14 residues. CDR1 MNHEY and CDR2 SVGAGI come from the germline V gene. The CDR3 coding sequence is TGTGCCAGCAGTTCTTGGGGCTCGAATCAGCCCCAGCATTTT. Translated, it gives CASSSWGSNQPQHF.

This clonotype has a count of ten or more. The chain couples TRBV6-1 to TRBJ2-1; D ambiguous. Germline CDR1 reads MNHNS; CDR2 reads SASEGT. V lost 3 bases, J lost 10 bases, and 10 bases lay in between. This CDR3 comprises 12 residues. The DNA of the CDR3 is TGTGCCAGCAGTGAGTCCCTAACCGAGCAGTTCTTC. Its protein product is CASSESLTEQFF.

Many counts were recorded for this clonotype. The CDR3 region has the DNA TGCAGTGCTAGAGCCCTAGGGACAGGGGATTATCAGCCCCAGCATTTT. Translating gives CSARALGTGDYQPQHF. The chain carries TRBV20-1 and TRBJ1-5; 10 nucleotides agree with TRBD1. CDR1 is DFQATT, CDR2 SNEGSKA, per germline (reference sequence). This CDR3 contains 16 residues. The V gene end was trimmed by 1 base and the J gene end by 5 bases; junction bases not matched to a gene: 8.

This clonotype was seen ten or more times. This chain uses TRBV5-1 with TRBJ1-1; D gene unclear. Germline V CDR1 and CDR2: SGHRS, YFSETQ. V lost 2 bases and J 6 bases, leaving 14 bases between the germline ends. The CDR3 has 14 residues. The CDR3 region has the DNA TGCGCCAGCAGCTTCGGTGCTAAAGTGGCTGAAGCTTTCTTT. Its protein is CASSFGAKVAEAFF.

The table lists this clonotype with many counts. J is TRBJ2-2 and V is TRBV29-1; D might be TRBD1 (5 bases). From germline, CDR1 is SQVTM and CDR2 ANQGSEA. Trimming stripped 3 bases from V and 2 bases from J, with 7 bases between. The CDR3 contains 13 residues. The CDR3 region has the DNA TGCAGCGTTGAGACAGCCAACACCGGGGAGCTGTTTTTT. It yields the protein CSVETANTGELFF.